The T cell receptor beta chain under discussion was sequenced for a study of T cells in Graves' hyperthyroidism and ophthalmopathy. The study's findings and limits: Prediction of ophthalmopathy progression came a median around 6.1 months pre-onset.

This clonotype showed up just a few times. No antigen is known for it. Amplification of TCR beta CDR3 regions was performed using RNA transcripts as template. Carried out on the TCR CDR3, a first-round RT-PCR used the HTBI primer set. TCRdb used MiXCR to reprocess the multiplex PCR reads, holding one entry per CDR3 protein. This sample has hundreds of thousands of distinct CDR3 sequences, with 15% to 20% found just once. This CDR3 is 14 amino acids long. V was cut by 0 bases and J by 10 bases, with 13 bases left in between. Germline V CDR1 and CDR2: SGHVS, FQNEAQ. The V and J genes are TRBV7-8 and TRBJ2-1; TRBD2 might be the D (5 bases). This receptor was obtained from a woman between 25 and 40 years old with Graves' hyperthyroidism. Sequencing was performed on blood. The DNA for the CDR3 is TGTGCCAGCAGCTTAGCGTACCGGGAACAAGAGCAGTTCTTC. Protein product: CASSLAYREQEQFF.